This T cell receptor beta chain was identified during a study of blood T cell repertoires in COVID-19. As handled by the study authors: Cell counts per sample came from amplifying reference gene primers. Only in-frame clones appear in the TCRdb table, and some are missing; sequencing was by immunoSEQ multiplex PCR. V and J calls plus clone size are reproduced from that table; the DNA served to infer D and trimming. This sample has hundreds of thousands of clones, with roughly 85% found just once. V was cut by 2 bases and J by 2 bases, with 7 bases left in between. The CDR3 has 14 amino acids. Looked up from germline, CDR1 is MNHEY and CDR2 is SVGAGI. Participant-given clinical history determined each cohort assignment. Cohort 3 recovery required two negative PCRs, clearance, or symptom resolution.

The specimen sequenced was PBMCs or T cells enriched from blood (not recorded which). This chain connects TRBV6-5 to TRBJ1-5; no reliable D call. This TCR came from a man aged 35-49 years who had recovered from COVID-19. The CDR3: CASSYRRGNQPQHF. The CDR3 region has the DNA TGTGCCAGCAGTTACAGGAGGGGCAATCAGCCCCAGCATTTT.